The TCR beta chain described here comes from a study of CD8 T cells in ankylosing spondylitis. General study points: Within ankylosing spondylitis blood, a TCR beta motif made up of eight or nine highly homologous variants appeared to be characteristic. It was reported that disease-linked clones were significantly enriched in matched ankylosing spondylitis synovial fluid.

Making the TCR beta libraries involved quantitative 5'-RACE with molecular barcodes. TCRdb re-derived calls from the 5' RACE reads in MiXCR, one entry per CDR3 protein. Of about 510,000 distinct CDR3 sequences listed, less than 6% are singletons. The V end lost 5 bases, the J end lost 4 bases, and 17 bases lay between the germline ends. CDR1 and CDR2 (germline): SGHVS, FQNEAQ. The CDR3 has 15 amino acids. This clonotype was recorded many times. Its specificity is unknown. Sequenced sample: blood, either unsorted or a sorted T cell fraction (not recorded which). The receptor comes from a male donor with ankylosing spondylitis. The rearrangement uses TRBV7-8 and TRBJ2-5, with D perhaps TRBD1 or TRBD2 (5 bases each). Here the CDR3 reads CASSRGRGSIETQYF. CDR3 bases: TGTGCCAGCAGCCGGGGCCGGGGTTCAATAGAGACCCAGTACTTC. Filled out from reference TRBV7-8 and TRBJ2-5, the complete variable domain reads GAGVSQSPRYKVAKRGQDVALRCDPISGHVSLFWYQQALGQGPEFLTYFQNEAQLDKSGLPSDRFFAERPEGSVSTLKIQRTQQEDSAVYLCASSRGRGSIETQYFGPGTRLLVL.